The sequence of this TCR beta chain was determined in a study of cytotoxic CD8 clonotypes in ibrutinib-treated CLL. Assay: immunoSEQ multiplex PCR; the TCRdb copy retains only in-frame clones and omits some. The sample shows hundreds of thousands of clones, over 55% of them seen only once. This clone was detected only a few times. V lost 0 bases, J lost 4 bases, and 7 bases lay in between. The CDR3 covers 13 residues. The germline V gene encodes CDR1 SGDLS and CDR2 YYNGEE. The receptor was isolated from a human donor with chronic lymphocytic leukemia. The sample here was PBMCs, taken after 36 months of ibrutinib treatment. V gene TRBV9 combines with J gene TRBJ1-2; D is uncertain. The CDR3 reads CASSVDLGYGYTF. CDR3 coding DNA: TGTGCCAGCAGCGTAGACCTAGGCTATGGCTACACCTTC.